This T cell receptor (beta chain) originates from a study of blood T cells in healthy people across ages (dated by TCRdb to 2014 to 2015). Regarding the research as a whole: In model experiments, template switching captured about one uniquely barcoded TCR beta cDNA molecule for every two T cells. Age-related changes in TCR beta repertoire diversity were measured in the study by deep sequencing normalized with unique cDNA molecular identifiers. Four age groups were formed from the donors: young (average roughly 15 years), middle-aged (around 41), aged (around 62) and long-lived (more than 75). To avoid experimental bias, donors of different ages were distributed randomly across sequencing lanes. The study analyzed two additional independent replicas of 1 million unique cDNA reads from the same blood draw for two donors, one aged 18 to 30 and one aged 80 or older.

The donors were some 36 Caucasian individuals from Russia, aged roughly 6 to 100 years, who were systemically healthy. Each donor gave ten milliliters of peripheral blood, drawn into EDTA-treated Vacutainer tubes. Ficoll-Paque density-gradient centrifugation was used to isolate PBMCs, with at least 6.5 million per sample. Trizol reagent was used to extract total RNA from PBMCs, with at least 5 micrograms per sample. Naive CD45RAhigh/CD27high T cell percentages were measured by flow cytometry on a PBMC aliquot from every donor. What the study reported, not specific to this receptor: The long-lived group showed more naive CD4+ T cells, fewer expanded clones and increased TCR diversity than the aged group, suggesting age selection. Donor CMV infection status was unknown, potentially confounding age-related changes in expanded clonotypes. Because profiling used bulk unsorted PBMCs, naive and antigen-experienced compartments could not be compared conclusively. There was a strong correlation between observed TCR beta diversity and the percentage of naive T cells measured by flow cytometry. Total diversity estimates from one million sequenced T cells were considered lower bounds and underestimates. As age increased, observed TCR beta diversity per million T cells dropped in a roughly linear way, and a significant reduction was already evident by age roughly 36.

Libraries came from 5' RACE. The reads were generated on an Illumina HiSeq 2500. A second PCR of 7 to 11 cycles was performed with a sample-barcoded 5' primer and a J-beta primer mix. Each TCR beta cDNA molecule received a unique molecular identifier from a template-switch 5' adaptor carrying 12 random nucleotides. Each sample yielded at least 2.5 million CDR3-containing paired-end reads. First-strand cDNA synthesis was performed from all RNA using the Mint cDNA synthesis kit, with priming by a TRBC-specific oligonucleotide. All cDNA was treated with uracil-DNA glycosylase and then went through a first 18-cycle PCR with the universal primers M1SS and BC2_uni_R. Per the original workflow: For normalization, 1 million high-quality reads were randomly selected from each sample, with every read carrying a distinct molecular identifier. Instead of being binned into consensus sequences, reads with shared molecular identifiers were discarded. MiTCR, run with a Q25 quality threshold and the strictest error-elimination algorithm, handled CDR3 identification, clonotype clustering and error correction. A nonparametric unseen species model with Euler transformation was used to estimate lower-bound total TCR beta diversity. TCRdb itself trimmed the public reads at Q25 with fastp, ran MiXCR and retained productive beta chains. Rows merge per CDR3 protein into single entries with the most common DNA and genes. The V and J calls come from TCRdb's annotation, not from the publication. This sample gives hundreds of thousands of distinct CDR3 sequences in total; 20% to 25% of them show up just once. The ten largest clones add up to roughly a fifth of the sample.

The CDR3 covers 11 residues, taking in both the cysteine and the phenylalanine. Solely the CDR3 DNA is kept, with 33 bases framed from the first base. Reading the germline V gene gives CDR1 SGHTA and CDR2 FQGTGA. For this clonotype: Its recognized antigen is unknown. Germline and junction disagree at one end, which may indicate a read error.

The source is a man between 65 and 85 years old in good health. The receptor chain draws on TRBV7-3 and TRBJ1-2; no D gene call is confident. Input material: blood. The CDR3 here reads CASSALGQEHF. In nucleotides, the sequence is TGTGCCAGCAGCGCACTTGGGCAGGAGCACTTC.